This entry describes one T cell receptor (beta chain). The clone's antigen remains unknown. A read error may explain this, as a much larger clone is one base away. The sample is drawn from a study of T cells in Graves' hyperthyroidism and ophthalmopathy (dated by TCRdb to the late 2010s). Context from the whole study: Peripheral blood was collected at initial diagnosis, before any treatment. TCR V-J signatures able to tell the groups apart were searched for in a discovery cohort of some 97 patients, of whom roughly 42 had Graves' ophthalmopathy and around 58 had stable Graves' hyperthyroidism. Prospective prediction of ophthalmopathy was tested in an independent validation cohort consisting of 18 to 20 hyperthyroidism patients and about 17 patients who later progressed to ophthalmopathy. The 100 discovery patients were divided at random into training and test sets in a 7:3 ratio. In addition, the study compared T-cell repertoires in thyroid tissue and in blood from roughly 6 Graves' hyperthyroidism patients. After blood sampling, hyperthyroidism patients were treated with methimazole at a starting dose of 30 mg daily, and ophthalmopathy patients were treated with high-dose intravenous methylprednisolone. The paper describes TCR Vbeta CDR3 sequencing of 135 peripheral blood samples, made up of about 41 ophthalmopathy patients, around 78 hyperthyroidism patients and approximately 17 progressor patients. The paper as a whole reports these results and caveats: Most expanded thyroid clonotypes (frequency above 0.001) were also detected in blood, suggesting blood repertoires may reflect thyroid immune responses. In validation, progression to ophthalmopathy was predicted by the model with approximately 67% sensitivity and 72.22% specificity, a median of about 6.4 months before onset. No statistical method was used to set the sample size in advance, and investigators knew the group allocation. Ophthalmopathy was separated from stable hyperthyroidism by a 13 V-J signature model, with approximately 89% sensitivity and about 84% specificity obtained in cross-validation and 80%/75% obtained in testing.

Hyperthyroidism patients were aged 18 to 65 years and newly diagnosed, with disease duration of less than 2 months. Any patient with an uncontrolled infection, another autoimmune disease, pregnancy or lactation was excluded. Diagnoses were established on the basis of clinical symptoms, serum thyroxine and TRAb, thyroid ultrasound, and orbital computed tomography. Blood from progressor patients was collected at the time of first diagnosis with hyperthyroidism, before any ophthalmopathy symptoms had appeared. Ficoll-Paque density gradient centrifugation was used to isolate PBMCs from under 11 ml of fresh peripheral blood. Progressor patients were initially diagnosed with Graves' hyperthyroidism and developed ophthalmopathy during follow-up. Total RNA was extracted using Trizol reagent, and RNA quality was assessed on an Agilent 2100 Bioanalyzer. The CDR3 spans 15 residues, from the cysteine through the phenylalanine. Kept here is only the CDR3 DNA, which spans 45 bases and is read in frame from base 1. The germline V gene encodes CDR1 MDHEN and CDR2 SYDVKM.

Amplification of TCR beta CDR3 regions was carried out from RNA transcripts. The first round of RT-PCR for the TCR CDR3 was performed with the HTBI primer set and the Qiagen OneStep RT-PCR kit. Libraries were constructed in a second round of multiplex PCR, after which size selection and purification were performed. Paired-end sequencing of the libraries was performed with 100 bp reads on an Illumina HiSeq2000. As for the authors' bioinformatics: SOAPnuke was used to process the raw data, throwing out any read that contained adapters or uncalled bases, had a mean Phred below 15, or lacked an exact constant-primer or identifier match. COPE v1.2.5 was used to merge the high-quality paired reads, and each unique nucleotide sequence was defined as a clonotype. Clonotypes were aligned to IMGT TRBV, TRBD and TRBJ reference segments using MiTCR v1.1. Only V-J combinations with frequency above 0.0001, covering about 99% of repertoires, were analysed. A TCS score was defined as the ratio of F50 (clonal expansion) to E x V (chaos), with BLOSUM62-based TCRdist applied between CDR3 peptides within each V-J. Welch's t-statistics and random forest reduced around 510 V-J features to roughly 13, which were used in a naive Bayes classifier (R e1071). The raw public data were reprocessed by TCRdb itself: fastp quality trimming at Q25, MiXCR clonotype calling, in-frame beta chains only. CDR3 protein duplicates are merged, each entry listing the most common genes and DNA. In this record, the V and J calls reflect TCRdb's handling and not the investigators' own analysis. Present in this sample are under 300,000 distinct CDR3 sequences, approximately 14% of which were seen just once. The ten largest clones capture 13% of the sample.

The specimen was blood. The rearranged chain carries TRBV28 and TRBJ1-3; no D gene can be assigned with confidence. This receptor was identified in a woman aged 40 to 50 with Graves' hyperthyroidism that later progressed to Graves' ophthalmopathy. The CDR3 protein is CASSLLSEYGNTTYF. The nucleotide sequence is TGTGCCAGCAGTTTATTATCGGAGTATGGAAACACCACATATTTT.